This T cell receptor beta chain is drawn from a study of PD-1 blockade in classical Hodgkin lymphoma. The CDR3 is made up of 11 amino acids. The germline V gene has CDR1 MDHEN and CDR2 SYDVKM. V dropped 5 bases and J dropped 10 bases, with 11 bases sitting between them. This clone was found once. Time point here: cycle 4 day 1 (C4D1), after 5 to 7 weeks of nivolumab. Relapses following autologous stem cell transplantation were seen in all patients, with brentuximab vedotin exposure varying. Data came from immunoSEQ multiplex PCR; TCRdb stores just in-frame clones and leaves some out. The table shows some 39,000 clones, with more than 70% occurring only once.

The rearrangement uses TRBV28 and TRBJ1-1; D uncertain. The sequence derives from a human donor with classical Hodgkin lymphoma. Sequenced here: peripheral blood mononuclear cells (PBMCs), sampled before the fourth cycle of nivolumab. CDR3 protein: CASSLPRRAFF. The CDR3 nucleotides are TGTGCCAGCAGTCTACCAAGGAGAGCTTTCTTT.